The sequence of this T cell receptor beta chain was determined in a study of blood T cell repertoires in COVID-19. V was trimmed by 3 bases and J by 2 bases, leaving 10 bases between them. The CDR3 is 15 residues long. The germline V gene has CDR1 KGHDR and CDR2 SFDVKD. Generated by immunoSEQ multiplex PCR, the TCRdb table keeps only in-frame clones and is missing some. The sample holds roughly 200,000 clones; approximately 80% are singletons and the top ten take 27%. Sequencing was performed on peripheral blood. V and J are TRBV24-1 and TRBJ2-1; weak D call: TRBD1 (6 bases). This clonotype originated in a middle-aged man with acute or convalescent COVID-19. CDR3 protein: CATSDQGRPYNEQFF. The CDR3, as DNA: TGTGCCACCAGTGATCAGGGGCGCCCCTACAATGAGCAGTTCTTC.